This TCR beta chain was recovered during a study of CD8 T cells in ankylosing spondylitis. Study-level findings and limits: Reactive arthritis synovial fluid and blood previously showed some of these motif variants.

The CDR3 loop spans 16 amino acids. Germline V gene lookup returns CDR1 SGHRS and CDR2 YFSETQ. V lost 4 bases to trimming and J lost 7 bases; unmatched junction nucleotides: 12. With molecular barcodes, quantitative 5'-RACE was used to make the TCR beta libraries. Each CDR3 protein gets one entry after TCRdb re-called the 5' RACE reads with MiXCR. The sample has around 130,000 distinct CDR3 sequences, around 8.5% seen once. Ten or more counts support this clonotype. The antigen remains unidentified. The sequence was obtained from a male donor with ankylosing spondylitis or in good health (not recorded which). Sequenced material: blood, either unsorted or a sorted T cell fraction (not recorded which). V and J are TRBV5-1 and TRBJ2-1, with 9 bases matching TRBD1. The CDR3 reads CASSPYRGRGLNEQFF. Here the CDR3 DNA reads TGCGCCAGCAGCCCGTACAGGGGGCGAGGATTAAATGAGCAGTTCTTC.